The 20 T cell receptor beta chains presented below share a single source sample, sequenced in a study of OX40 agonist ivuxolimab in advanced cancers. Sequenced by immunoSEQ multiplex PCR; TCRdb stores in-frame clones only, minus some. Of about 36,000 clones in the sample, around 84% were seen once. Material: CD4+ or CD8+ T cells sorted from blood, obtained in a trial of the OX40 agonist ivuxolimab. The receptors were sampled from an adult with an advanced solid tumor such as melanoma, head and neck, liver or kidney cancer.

This CDR3 is CASSLGLALETQYF. The CDR3 bases are TGTGCCAGCAGCTTGGGACTAGCTCTGGAGACCCAGTACTTC. The chain is built from TRBV5-4 and TRBJ2-5; TRBD2 aligns across 7 bases. Germline lookup yields CDR1 SGHNT and CDR2 YYREEE (reference sequence). CDR3 length equals 14 residues. V was clipped by 0 bases and J by 5 bases; unmatched bases: 4.

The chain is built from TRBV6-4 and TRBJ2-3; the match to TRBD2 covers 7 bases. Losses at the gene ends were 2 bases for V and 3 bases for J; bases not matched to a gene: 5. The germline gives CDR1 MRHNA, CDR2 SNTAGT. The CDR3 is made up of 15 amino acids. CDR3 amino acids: CASSDGAGETDTQYF. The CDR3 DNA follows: TGTGCCAGCAGTGACGGGGCGGGGGAGACAGATACGCAGTATTTT.

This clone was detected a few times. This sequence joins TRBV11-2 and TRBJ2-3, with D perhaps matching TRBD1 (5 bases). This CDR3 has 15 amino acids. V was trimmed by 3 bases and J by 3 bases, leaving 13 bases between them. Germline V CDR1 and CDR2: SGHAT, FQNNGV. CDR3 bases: TGTGCCAGCAGCTTGCGTCAGGGCAGGACAGATACGCAGTATTTT. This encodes CASSLRQGRTDTQYF.

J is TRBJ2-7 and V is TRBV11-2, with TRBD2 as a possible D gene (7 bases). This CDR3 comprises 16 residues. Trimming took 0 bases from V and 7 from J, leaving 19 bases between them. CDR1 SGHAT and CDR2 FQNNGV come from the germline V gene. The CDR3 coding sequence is TGTGCCAGCAGCTTAGATAAAGAGCAGGGGAGGGATGAGCAGTACTTC. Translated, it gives CASSLDKEQGRDEQYF.

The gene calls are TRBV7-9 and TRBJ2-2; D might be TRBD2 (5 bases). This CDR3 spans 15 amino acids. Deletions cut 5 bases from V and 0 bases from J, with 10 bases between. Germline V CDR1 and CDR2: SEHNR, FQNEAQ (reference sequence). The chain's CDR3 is CASSAQLANTGELFF. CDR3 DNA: TGTGCCAGCAGCGCCCAACTAGCGAACACCGGGGAGCTGTTTTTT. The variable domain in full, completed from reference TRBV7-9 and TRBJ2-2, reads DTGVSQNPRHKITKRGQNVTFRCDPISEHNRLYWYRQTLGQGPEFLTYFQNEAQLEKSRLLSDRFSAERPKGSFSTLEIQRTEQGDSAMYLCASSAQLANTGELFFGEGSRLTVL.

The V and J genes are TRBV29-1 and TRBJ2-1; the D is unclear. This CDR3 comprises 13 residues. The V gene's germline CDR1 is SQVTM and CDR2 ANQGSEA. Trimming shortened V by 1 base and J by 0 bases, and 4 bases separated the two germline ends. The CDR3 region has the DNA TGCAGCGTTGAAGGTAGCTCCTACAATGAGCAGTTCTTC. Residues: CSVEGSSYNEQFF.

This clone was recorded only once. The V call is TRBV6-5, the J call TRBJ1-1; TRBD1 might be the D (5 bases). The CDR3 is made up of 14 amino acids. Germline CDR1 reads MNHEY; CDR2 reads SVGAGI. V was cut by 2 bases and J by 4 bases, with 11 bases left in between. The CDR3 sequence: CASSYPPGTTEAFF. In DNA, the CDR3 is TGTGCCAGCAGTTACCCGCCCGGGACCACTGAAGCTTTCTTT.

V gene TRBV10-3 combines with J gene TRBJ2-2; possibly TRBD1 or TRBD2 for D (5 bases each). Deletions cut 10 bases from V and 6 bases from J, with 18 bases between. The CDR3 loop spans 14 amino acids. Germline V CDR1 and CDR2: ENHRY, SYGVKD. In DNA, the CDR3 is TGTGCCACGACCAGGGACCCCCCCGCCGGGGAGCTGTTTTTT. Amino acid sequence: CATTRDPPAGELFF.

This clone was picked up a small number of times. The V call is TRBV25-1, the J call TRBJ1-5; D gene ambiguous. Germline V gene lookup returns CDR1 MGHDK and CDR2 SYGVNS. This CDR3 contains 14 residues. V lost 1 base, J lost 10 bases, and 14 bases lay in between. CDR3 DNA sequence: TGTGCCAGCAGTGAATCATGGGCGGTCAGTCCCCAGCATTTT. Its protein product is CASSESWAVSPQHF.

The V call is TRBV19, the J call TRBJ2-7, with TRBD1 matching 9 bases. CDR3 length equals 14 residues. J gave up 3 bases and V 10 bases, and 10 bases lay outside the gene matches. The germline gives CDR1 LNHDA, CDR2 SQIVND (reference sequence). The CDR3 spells CATQPTGGIYEQYF. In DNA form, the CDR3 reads TGTGCCACACAACCGACAGGGGGAATCTACGAGCAGTACTTC.

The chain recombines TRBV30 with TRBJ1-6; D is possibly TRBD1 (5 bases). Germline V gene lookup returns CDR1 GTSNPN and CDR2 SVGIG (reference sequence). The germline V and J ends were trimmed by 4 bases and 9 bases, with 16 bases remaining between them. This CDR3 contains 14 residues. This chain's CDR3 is CAWNRQGGSSPLHF. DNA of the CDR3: TGTGCCTGGAACCGGCAGGGTGGCAGTTCACCCCTCCACTTT. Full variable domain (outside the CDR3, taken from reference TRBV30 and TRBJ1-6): SQTIHQWPATLVQPVGSPLSLECTVEGTSNPNLYWYRQAAGRGLQLLFYSVGIGQISSEVPQNLSASRPQDRQFILSSKKLLLSDSGFYLCAWNRQGGSSPLHFGNGTRLTVT.

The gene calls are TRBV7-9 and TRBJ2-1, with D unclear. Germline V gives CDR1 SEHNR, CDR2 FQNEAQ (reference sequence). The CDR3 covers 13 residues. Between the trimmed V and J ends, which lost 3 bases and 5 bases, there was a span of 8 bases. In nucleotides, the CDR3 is TGTGCCAGCAGCTTTGTCGGAAACAATGAGCAGTTCTTC. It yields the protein CASSFVGNNEQFF.

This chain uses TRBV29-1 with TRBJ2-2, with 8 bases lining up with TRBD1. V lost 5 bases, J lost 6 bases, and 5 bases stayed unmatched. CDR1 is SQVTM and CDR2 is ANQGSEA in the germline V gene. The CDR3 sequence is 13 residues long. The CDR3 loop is CSVRTGTAGELFF. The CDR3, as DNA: TGCAGCGTTCGGACAGGGACGGCCGGGGAGCTGTTTTTT.

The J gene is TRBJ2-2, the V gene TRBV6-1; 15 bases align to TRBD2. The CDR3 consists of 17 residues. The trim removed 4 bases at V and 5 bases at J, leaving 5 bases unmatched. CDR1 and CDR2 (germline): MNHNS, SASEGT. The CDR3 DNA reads TGTGCCAGCAGTGTATCCGGGACTAGCGGGGGGACCGGGGAGCTGTTTTTT. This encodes CASSVSGTSGGTGELFF.

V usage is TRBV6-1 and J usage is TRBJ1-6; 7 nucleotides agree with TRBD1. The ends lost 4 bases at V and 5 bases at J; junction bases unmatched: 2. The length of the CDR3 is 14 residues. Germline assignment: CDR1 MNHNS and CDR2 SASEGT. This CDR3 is CASSGQGDNSPLHF. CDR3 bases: TGTGCCAGCAGTGGACAGGGAGATAATTCACCCCTCCACTTT.

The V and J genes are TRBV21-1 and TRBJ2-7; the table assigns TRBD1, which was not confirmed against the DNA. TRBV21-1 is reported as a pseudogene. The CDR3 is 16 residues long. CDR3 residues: CASSKLTGESSYEQYF. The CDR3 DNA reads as TGTGCCAGCAGCAAGCTTACAGGGGAGAGCTCCTACGAGCAGTACTTC.

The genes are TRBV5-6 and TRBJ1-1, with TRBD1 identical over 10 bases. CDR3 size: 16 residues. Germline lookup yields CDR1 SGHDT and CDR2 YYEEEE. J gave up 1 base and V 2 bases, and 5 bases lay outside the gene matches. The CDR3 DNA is TGTGCCAGCAGCTTTCTGGACAGGGGGGCGAACACTGAAGCTTTCTTT. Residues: CASSFLDRGANTEAFF.

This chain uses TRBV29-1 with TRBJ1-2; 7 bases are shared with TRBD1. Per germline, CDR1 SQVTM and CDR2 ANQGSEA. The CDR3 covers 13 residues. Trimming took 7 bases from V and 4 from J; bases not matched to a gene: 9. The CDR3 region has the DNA TGCAGCGCTGAGCTACAGGGGAGCTATGGCTACACCTTC. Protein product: CSAELQGSYGYTF.

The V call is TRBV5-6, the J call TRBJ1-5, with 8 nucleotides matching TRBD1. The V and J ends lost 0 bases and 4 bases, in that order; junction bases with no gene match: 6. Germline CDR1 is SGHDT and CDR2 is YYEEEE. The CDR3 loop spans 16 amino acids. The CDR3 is CASSLGQGRTNQPQHF. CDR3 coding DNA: TGTGCCAGCAGCTTGGGACAGGGGCGGACGAATCAGCCCCAGCATTTT.

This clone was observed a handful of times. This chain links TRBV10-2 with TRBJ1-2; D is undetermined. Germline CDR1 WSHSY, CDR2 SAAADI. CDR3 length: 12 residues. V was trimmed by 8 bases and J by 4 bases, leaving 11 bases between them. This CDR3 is CASGILGYGYTF. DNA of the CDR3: TGCGCCAGCGGGATTCTTGGCTATGGCTACACCTTC.